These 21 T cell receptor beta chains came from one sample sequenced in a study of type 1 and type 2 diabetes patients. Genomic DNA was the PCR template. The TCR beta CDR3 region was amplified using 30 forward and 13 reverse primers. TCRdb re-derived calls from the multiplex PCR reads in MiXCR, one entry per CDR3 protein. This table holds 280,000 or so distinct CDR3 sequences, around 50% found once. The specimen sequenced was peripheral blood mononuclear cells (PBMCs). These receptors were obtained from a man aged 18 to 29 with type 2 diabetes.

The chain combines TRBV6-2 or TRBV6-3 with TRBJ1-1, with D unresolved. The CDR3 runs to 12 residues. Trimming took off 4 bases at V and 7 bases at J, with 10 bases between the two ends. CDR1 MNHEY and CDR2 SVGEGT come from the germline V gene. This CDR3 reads CASSLSGNEAFF. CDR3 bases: TGTGCCAGCAGTTTGTCGGGGAATGAAGCTTTCTTT.

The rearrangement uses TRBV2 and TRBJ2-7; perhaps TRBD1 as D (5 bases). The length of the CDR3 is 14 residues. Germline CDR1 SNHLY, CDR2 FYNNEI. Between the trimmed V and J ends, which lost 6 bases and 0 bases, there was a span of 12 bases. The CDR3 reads CASRTAQVSYEQYF. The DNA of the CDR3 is TGTGCCAGCAGGACAGCTCAAGTCTCCTACGAGCAGTACTTC.

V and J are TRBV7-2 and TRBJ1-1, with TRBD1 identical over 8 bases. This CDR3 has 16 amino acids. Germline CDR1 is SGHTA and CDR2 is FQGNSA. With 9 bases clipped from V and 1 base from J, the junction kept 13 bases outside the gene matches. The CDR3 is CASNPRDRRGNTEAFF. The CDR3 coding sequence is TGTGCCAGTAATCCGAGGGACAGGAGAGGGAACACTGAAGCTTTCTTT.

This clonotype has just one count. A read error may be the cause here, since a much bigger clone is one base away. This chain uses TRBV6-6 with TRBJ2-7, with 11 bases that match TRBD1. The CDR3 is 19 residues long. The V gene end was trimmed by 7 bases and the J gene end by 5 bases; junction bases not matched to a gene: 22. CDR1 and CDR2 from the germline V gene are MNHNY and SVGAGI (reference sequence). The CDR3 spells CASILRRDRGFTLFHEQYF. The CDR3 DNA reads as TGTGCCAGCATCCTCCGCCGGGACAGGGGGTTCACCCTGTTCCACGAGCAGTACTTC.

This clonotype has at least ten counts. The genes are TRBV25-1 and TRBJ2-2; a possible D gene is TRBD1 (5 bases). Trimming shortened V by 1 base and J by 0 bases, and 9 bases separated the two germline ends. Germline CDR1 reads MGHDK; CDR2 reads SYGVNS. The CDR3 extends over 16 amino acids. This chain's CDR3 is CASSESLTANTGELFF. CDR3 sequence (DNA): TGTGCCAGCAGTGAATCCCTGACAGCGAACACCGGGGAGCTGTTTTTT.

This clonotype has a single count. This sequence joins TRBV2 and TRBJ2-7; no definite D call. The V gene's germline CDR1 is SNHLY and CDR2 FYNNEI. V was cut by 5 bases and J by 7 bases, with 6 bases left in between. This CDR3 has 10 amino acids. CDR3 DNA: TGTGCCAGCAGTTACTTGGAGCAGTACTTC. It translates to CASSYLEQYF.

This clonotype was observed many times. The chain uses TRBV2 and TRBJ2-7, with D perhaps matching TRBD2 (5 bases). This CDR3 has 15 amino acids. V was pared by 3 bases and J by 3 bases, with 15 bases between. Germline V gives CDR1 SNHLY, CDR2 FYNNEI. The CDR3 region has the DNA TGTGCCAGCAGTGATTTGGGAGACGGGTACTACGAGCAGTACTTC. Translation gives CASSDLGDGYYEQYF.

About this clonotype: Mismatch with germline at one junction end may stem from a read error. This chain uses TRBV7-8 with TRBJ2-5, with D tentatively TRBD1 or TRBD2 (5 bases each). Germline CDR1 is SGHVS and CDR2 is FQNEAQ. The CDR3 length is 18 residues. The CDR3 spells CASSLGIIFGGRGEAQYF. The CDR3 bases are TGTGCCAGCAGCTTAGGGATTATTTTTGGGGGTCGGGGAGAGGCCCAGTACTTC.

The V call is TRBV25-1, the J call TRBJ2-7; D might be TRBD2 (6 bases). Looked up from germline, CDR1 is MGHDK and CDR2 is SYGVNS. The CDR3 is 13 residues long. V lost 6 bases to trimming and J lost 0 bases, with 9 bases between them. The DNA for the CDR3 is TGTGCCAGCAGGATCGGGAGCTCCTACGAGCAGTACTTC. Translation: CASRIGSSYEQYF.

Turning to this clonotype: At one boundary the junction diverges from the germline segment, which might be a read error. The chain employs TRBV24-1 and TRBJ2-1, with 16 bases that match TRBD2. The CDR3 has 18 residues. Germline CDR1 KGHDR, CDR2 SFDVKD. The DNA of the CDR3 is TGTGCCACCAGTGACTCCGGGACTAGCGGGAGGGCCGCCAATAAGCAGTTCTTC. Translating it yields CATSDSGTSGRAANKQFF.

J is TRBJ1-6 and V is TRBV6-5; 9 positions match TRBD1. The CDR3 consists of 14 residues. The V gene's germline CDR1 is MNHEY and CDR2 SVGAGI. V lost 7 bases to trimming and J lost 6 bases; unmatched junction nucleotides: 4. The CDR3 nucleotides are TGTGCCAGCAACCGACAGGGGGTTAATTCACCCCTCCACTTT. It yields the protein CASNRQGVNSPLHF.

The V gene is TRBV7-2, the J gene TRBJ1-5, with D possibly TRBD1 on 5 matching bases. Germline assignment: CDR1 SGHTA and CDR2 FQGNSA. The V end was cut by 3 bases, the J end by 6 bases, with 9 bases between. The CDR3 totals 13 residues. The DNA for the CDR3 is TGTGCCAGCAGCTTCATGGGGACTCAGCCCCAGCATTTT. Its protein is CASSFMGTQPQHF.

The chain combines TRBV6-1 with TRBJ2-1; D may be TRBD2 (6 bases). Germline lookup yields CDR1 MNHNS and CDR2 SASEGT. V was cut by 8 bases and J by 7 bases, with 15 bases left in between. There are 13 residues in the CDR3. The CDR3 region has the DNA TGTGCCAGCCGGAGGGCCGTCTTAAATGAGCAGTTCTTC. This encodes CASRRAVLNEQFF.

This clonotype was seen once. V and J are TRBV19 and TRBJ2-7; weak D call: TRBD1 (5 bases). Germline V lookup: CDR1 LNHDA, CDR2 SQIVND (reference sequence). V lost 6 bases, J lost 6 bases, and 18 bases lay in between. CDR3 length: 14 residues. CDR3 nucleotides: TGTGCCAGTAGCCTGGCAGGGTGGTCGGTCGAGCAGTACTTC. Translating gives CASSLAGWSVEQYF.

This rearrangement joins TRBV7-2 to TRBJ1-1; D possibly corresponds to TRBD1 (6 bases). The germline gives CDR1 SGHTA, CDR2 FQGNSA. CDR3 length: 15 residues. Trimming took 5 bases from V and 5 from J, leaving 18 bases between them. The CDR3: CASSPLGGRGTEAFF. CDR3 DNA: TGTGCCAGCAGCCCCCTAGGGGGGCGCGGTACTGAAGCTTTCTTT.

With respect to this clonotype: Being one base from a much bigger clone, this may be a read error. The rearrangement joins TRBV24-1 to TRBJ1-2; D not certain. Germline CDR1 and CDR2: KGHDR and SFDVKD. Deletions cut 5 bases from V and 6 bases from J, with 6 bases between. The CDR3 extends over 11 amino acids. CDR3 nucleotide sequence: TGTGCCACCAGTGCCGTGAATGGCTACACCTTC. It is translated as CATSAVNGYTF.

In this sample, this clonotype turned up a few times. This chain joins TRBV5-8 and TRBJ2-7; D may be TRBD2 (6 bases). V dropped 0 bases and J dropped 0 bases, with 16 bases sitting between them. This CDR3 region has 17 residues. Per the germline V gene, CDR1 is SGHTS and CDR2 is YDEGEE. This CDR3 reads CASSLGGLASFSYEQYF. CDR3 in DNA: TGTGCCAGCAGCTTGGGGGGTCTAGCGTCCTTCTCCTACGAGCAGTACTTC.

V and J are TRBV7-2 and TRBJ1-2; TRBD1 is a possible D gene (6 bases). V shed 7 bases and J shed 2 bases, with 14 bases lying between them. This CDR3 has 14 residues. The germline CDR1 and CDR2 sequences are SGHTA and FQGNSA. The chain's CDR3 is CASIYHGQNYGYTF. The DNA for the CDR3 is TGTGCCAGCATCTATCACGGACAGAACTATGGCTACACCTTC.

CDR3 bases: TGTGCCTGGAGTGTGGGGCAGGCCTACGAGCAGTACTTC. Its protein is CAWSVGQAYEQYF. This chain connects TRBV30 to TRBJ2-7; D might be TRBD1 (5 bases). CDR3 size: 13 residues. The germline CDR1 and CDR2 sequences are GTSNPN and SVGIG (reference sequence). Deletions cut 0 bases from V and 2 bases from J, with 8 bases between.

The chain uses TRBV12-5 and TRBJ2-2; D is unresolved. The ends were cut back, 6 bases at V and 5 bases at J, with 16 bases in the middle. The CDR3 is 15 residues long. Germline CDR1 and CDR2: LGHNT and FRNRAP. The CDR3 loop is CASGTRVGKTGELFF. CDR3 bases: TGTGCTAGTGGAACTCGGGTGGGTAAGACCGGGGAGCTGTTTTTT.

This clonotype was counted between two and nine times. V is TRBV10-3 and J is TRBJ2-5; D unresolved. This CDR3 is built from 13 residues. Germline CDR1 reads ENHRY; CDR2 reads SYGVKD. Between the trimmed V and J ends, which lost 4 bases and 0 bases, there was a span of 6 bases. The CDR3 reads CAISGQNQETQYF. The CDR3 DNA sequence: TGTGCCATCAGTGGGCAGAACCAAGAGACCCAGTACTTC.